This T cell receptor (beta chain) emerged from a study of identical twins. General observations from the study: Models, which agreed with sharing between unrelated individuals, nonetheless underestimated the out-of-frame TCR alpha sharing seen in monozygotic twins.

Of note for this clonotype: No antigen is known for it.

TCRdb reprocessed the 5' RACE reads via MiXCR and lists one record per CDR3 protein. In the table there are some 730,000 distinct CDR3 sequences, 18% of which are singletons. V was shortened by 5 bases and J by 0 bases, with 15 bases between the two germline ends. This CDR3 has 16 residues. The same specimen was also included in a second study, on T cells expressing NK-cell markers.

The TCR comes from a woman younger than 35 in good health. This chain links TRBV12-3 or TRBV12-4 with TRBJ2-3, with D tentatively TRBD1 (5 bases). The source material was PBMCs. Here the CDR3 reads CASSRTLPSSTDTQYF. The CDR3, as DNA: TGTGCCAGCAGTCGGACACTTCCTTCTAGCACAGATACGCAGTATTTT.